The 20 T cell receptor beta chains in this list originate from one sample, sequenced in a study of shared clonotypes between healthy human individuals. Assay used: immunoSEQ multiplex PCR; TCRdb lists only in-frame clones, some missing. The sample consists of 1.5 million to 1.9 million clones, about 98% of them appearing once. The sample was naive CD4+ T cells sorted from blood. Stated subset: CD45RA+ positively selected. These receptors all stem from a man younger than 40 in good health.

As concerns this clone: The identical CDR3 is also encoded by other nucleotide sequences in the sample. The chain combines TRBV5-1 with TRBJ2-3; no clear D gene. Germline CDR1 reads SGHRS; CDR2 reads YFSETQ. This CDR3 region has 13 residues. The germline V and J ends were trimmed by 0 bases and 4 bases, with 6 bases remaining between them. The CDR3 region has the DNA TGCGCCAGCAGCTTGGTTGGGGCAGATACGCAGTATTTT. Protein sequence: CASSLVGADTQYF. Combining the CDR3 with reference TRBV5-1 and TRBJ2-3 gives the whole variable domain KAGVTQTPRYLIKTRGQQVTLSCSPISGHRSVSWYQQTPGQGLQFLFEYFSETQRNKGNFPGRFSGRQFSNSRSEMNVSTLELGDSALYLCASSLVGADTQYFGPGTRLTVL.

This clone was picked up one time. V and J are TRBV5-1 and TRBJ2-7; 8 nucleotides align to TRBD2. This CDR3 has 14 residues. Trimming at V came to 3 bases and at J to 1 base, leaving 3 bases not matched to a gene. Germline CDR1 is SGHRS and CDR2 is YFSETQ. The CDR3 coding sequence is TGCGCCAGCAGCTACAGCGGGAGTTCCTACGAGCAGTACTTC. Translated, it gives CASSYSGSSYEQYF.

The V and J genes are TRBV29-1 and TRBJ1-2, with a weak D call TRBD1 (6 bases). The CDR3 has 14 residues. V was shortened by 1 base and J by 3 bases, with 12 bases between the two germline ends. The germline CDR1 and CDR2 sequences are SQVTM and ANQGSEA. The CDR3 reads CSVEVAGADYGYTF. The DNA for the CDR3 is TGCAGCGTTGAAGTTGCAGGGGCCGACTATGGCTACACCTTC.

The rearrangement links TRBV4-1 to TRBJ2-2; 10 bases are a match to TRBD1. After removal of 0 bases from V and 1 base from J, the junction contained 2 bases not matched to a gene. CDR1 is MGHRA, CDR2 YSYEKL, per germline. This CDR3 has 17 residues. The CDR3 here is CASSQDRDRGNTGELFF. The CDR3 region has the DNA TGCGCCAGCAGCCAAGACCGGGACAGGGGGAACACCGGGGAGCTGTTTTTT.

The chain carries TRBV18 and TRBJ1-3, with D possibly matching TRBD1 (5 bases). The CDR3 is 16 residues long. Deletions cut 3 bases from V and 0 bases from J, with 12 bases between. Germline CDR1 is KGHSH and CDR2 is LQKENI. The CDR3 nucleotides are TGTGCCAGCTCACCGAATAGGGGCAACTCTGGAAACACCATATATTTT. Translation: CASSPNRGNSGNTIYF. The full variable domain, in which reference TRBV18 and TRBJ1-3 provide the parts outside the CDR3, is NAGVMQNPRHLVRRRGQEARLRCSPMKGHSHVYWYRQLPEEGLKFMVYLQKENIIDESGMPKERFSAEFPKEGPSILRIQQVVRGDSAAYFCASSPNRGNSGNTIYFGEGSWLTVV.

The J gene is TRBJ2-7, the V gene TRBV5-1; D remains ambiguous. Looked up from germline, CDR1 is SGHRS and CDR2 is YFSETQ. This CDR3 region has 12 residues. Trimming cost V 0 bases and J 6 bases, with 7 bases left between them. The CDR3 region has the DNA TGCGCCAGCAGCTTGGAAGGTACCGAGCAGTACTTC. Its protein product is CASSLEGTEQYF. The whole variable domain, remainder taken from reference TRBV5-1 and TRBJ2-7, is KAGVTQTPRYLIKTRGQQVTLSCSPISGHRSVSWYQQTPGQGLQFLFEYFSETQRNKGNFPGRFSGRQFSNSRSEMNVSTLELGDSALYLCASSLEGTEQYFGPGTRLTVT.

The chain links TRBV2 to TRBJ2-2, with 7 bases lining up with TRBD2. J lost 5 bases, V lost 5 bases, and 11 bases had no gene match. The CDR3 length is 16 residues. Per germline, CDR1 SNHLY and CDR2 FYNNEI. The CDR3 loop reads CASSRERDRGTGELFF. The DNA for the CDR3 is TGTGCCAGCAGTAGAGAGCGGGACCGCGGGACCGGGGAGCTGTTTTTT.

V gene TRBV10-3 combines with J gene TRBJ1-3; 8 positions match TRBD1. Looked up from germline, CDR1 is ENHRY and CDR2 is SYGVKD. With 8 bases clipped from V and 4 bases from J, the junction kept 7 bases outside the gene matches. CDR3 length: 14 residues. CDR3 region: CAIPSTGDGNTIYF. CDR3 nucleotides: TGTGCCATCCCCTCGACAGGGGACGGAAACACCATATATTTT.

V and J are TRBV18 and TRBJ2-7, with 9 bases lining up with TRBD1. The CDR3 runs to 16 residues. V trimming: 0 bases; J trimming: 3 bases; junction bases outside the gene matches: 6. CDR1 and CDR2 from the germline V gene are KGHSH and LQKENI. CDR3 bases: TGTGCCAGCTCACCACCTTCGGGACAGGGATTCTACGAGCAGTACTTC. This gives the protein CASSPPSGQGFYEQYF.

The CDR3 sequence: CASSIAVLAGHPETQYF. The CDR3 DNA follows: TGTGCCAGCAGCATAGCGGTACTAGCGGGACATCCAGAGACCCAGTACTTC. The V and J genes are TRBV11-2 and TRBJ2-5; 10 bases match TRBD2. CDR3 size: 17 residues. From germline, CDR1 is SGHAT and CDR2 FQNNGV. V was pared by 5 bases and J by 4 bases, with 13 bases of the junction left unmatched.

The V and J genes are TRBV9 and TRBJ2-2, with 8 bases that match TRBD2. V lost 7 bases to trimming and J lost 5 bases; unmatched junction nucleotides: 10. CDR3 length: 15 residues. Germline V CDR1 and CDR2: SGDLS, YYNGEE. CDR3 coding DNA: TGTGCCAGCCCAAAAAGGGCTAGCGGGACCGGGGAGCTGTTTTTT. This encodes CASPKRASGTGELFF.

The chain is built from TRBV5-6 and TRBJ1-1; D is perhaps TRBD1 (5 bases). Deletions cut 0 bases from V and 11 bases from J, with 11 bases between. The CDR3 loop spans 12 amino acids. Germline loops: CDR1 SGHDT, CDR2 YYEEEE. CDR3 region: CASSLVGGEAFF. DNA of the CDR3: TGTGCCAGCAGCTTGGTAGGAGGGGAGGCTTTCTTT. Variable domain in full (rest from reference TRBV5-6 and TRBJ1-1): DAGVTQSPTHLIKTRGQQVTLRCSPKSGHDTVSWYQQALGQGPQFIFQYYEEEERQRGNFPDRFSGHQFPNYSSELNVNALLLGDSALYLCASSLVGGEAFFGQGTRLTVV.

The rearrangement joins TRBV18 to TRBJ2-4; D possibly corresponds to TRBD1 (6 bases). This CDR3 spans 13 amino acids. V lost 3 bases, J lost 8 bases, and 11 bases lay in between. CDR1 and CDR2 from the germline V gene are KGHSH and LQKENI. CDR3 loop: CASSPDSKDIQYF. The CDR3 DNA follows: TGTGCCAGCTCACCGGACAGTAAAGACATTCAGTACTTC. Variable domain in full (rest from reference TRBV18 and TRBJ2-4): NAGVMQNPRHLVRRRGQEARLRCSPMKGHSHVYWYRQLPEEGLKFMVYLQKENIIDESGMPKERFSAEFPKEGPSILRIQQVVRGDSAAYFCASSPDSKDIQYFGAGTRLSVL.

This chain connects TRBV10-3 to TRBJ1-2; 9 bases agree with TRBD1. Per germline, CDR1 ENHRY and CDR2 SYGVKD. This CDR3 region has 13 residues. J gave up 4 bases and V 7 bases, and 4 bases lay outside the gene matches. In nucleotides, the CDR3 is TGTGCCATCAAGGACAGGGGAATCTATGGCTACACCTTC. Its translation is CAIKDRGIYGYTF.

The chain employs TRBV30 and TRBJ2-2; the D gene is possibly TRBD1 (6 bases). The V end lost 0 bases, the J end lost 4 bases, and 18 bases lay between the germline ends. CDR1 GTSNPN and CDR2 SVGIG come from the germline V gene (reference sequence). This CDR3 has 17 amino acids. The CDR3 loop reads CAWSVSYRVEGTGELFF. The CDR3 DNA reads TGTGCCTGGAGTGTGTCGTACAGGGTCGAAGGCACCGGGGAGCTGTTTTTT.

The chain joins TRBV9 to TRBJ2-1, with 9 positions matching TRBD1. The CDR3 runs to 16 residues. The germline gives CDR1 SGDLS, CDR2 YYNGEE. V dropped 0 bases and J dropped 10; count of bases not matched to a gene: 11. The CDR3 spells CASSVGDRAIYTEQFF. The CDR3 region has the DNA TGTGCCAGCAGCGTAGGGGACAGGGCCATTTATACGGAGCAGTTCTTC.

The genes are TRBV7-3 and TRBJ2-6, with D possibly matching TRBD1 (6 bases). CDR1 and CDR2 (germline): SGHTA, FQGTGA. Trimming removed 3 bases from V and 2 bases from J, with 8 bases in between. The CDR3 length is 15 residues. CDR3 coding DNA: TGTGCCAGCAGCTTTTGGGGGCCTGGGGCCAACGTCCTGACTTTC. As protein: CASSFWGPGANVLTF.

The chain couples TRBV2 to TRBJ2-5; either TRBD1 or TRBD2 may supply D (5 bases each). Germline assignment: CDR1 SNHLY and CDR2 FYNNEI. The CDR3 is 14 residues long. Trimming removed 4 bases at V and 4 bases at J, with 13 bases between. CDR3 in amino acids: CASSGQGEGETQYF. CDR3 nucleotides: TGTGCCAGCAGTGGGCAGGGTGAGGGAGAGACCCAGTACTTC.

This clone was recorded only once. The chain links TRBV5-4 to TRBJ2-2, with D hard to call. This CDR3 is 13 amino acids long. The V gene lost 3 bases and the J gene lost 7 bases, with 10 bases spanning the gap. Germline CDR1 reads SGHNT; CDR2 reads YYREEE (reference sequence). For the CDR3, the DNA is TGTGCCAGCAGCTCGCCGGTGGTCGGGGAGCTGTTTTTT. Amino acid sequence: CASSSPVVGELFF. Full variable domain (remainder filled in from reference TRBV5-4 and TRBJ2-2): ETGVTQSPTHLIKTRGQQVTLRCSSQSGHNTVSWYQQALGQGPQFIFQYYREEENGRGNFPPRFSGLQFPNYSSELNVNALELDDSALYLCASSSPVVGELFFGEGSRLTVL.

The chain carries TRBV6-1 and TRBJ2-1; TRBD2 aligns across 7 bases. The germline V gene has CDR1 MNHNS and CDR2 SASEGT. There are 17 residues in the CDR3. V lost 4 bases and J lost 0; bases outside the gene matches: 9. The chain's CDR3 is CASSAPSAGSSYNEQFF. CDR3 DNA sequence: TGTGCCAGCAGTGCCCCTTCAGCGGGAAGCTCCTACAATGAGCAGTTCTTC.